This TCR beta chain was identified during a study of T cell responses to AZD1222 COVID-19 vaccine. Only in-frame clones appear in the TCRdb table, and some are missing; sequencing was by immunoSEQ multiplex PCR. The table has roughly 34,000 clones, about 89% seen once; the top ten hold 7%. This CDR3 is 16 amino acids long. CDR1 and CDR2 from the germline V gene are SGHTA and FQGNSA. Trimming stripped 5 bases from V and 4 bases from J, with 18 bases between. The sequences come from peripheral blood, collected on day 0 of AZD1222 vaccination. This TCR came from an adult in good health. The J gene is TRBJ2-1, the V gene TRBV7-2; maybe TRBD2 (6 bases). CDR3 nucleotide sequence: TGTGCCAGCAGCGCATCCGGGACTTATACTTACAATGAGCAGTTCTTC. This codes for CASSASGTYTYNEQFF.